The source of this T cell receptor beta chain is a study of T-cell reconstitution after alpha-beta-depleted transplantation in children. Study observations and caveats: Reported findings indicate that, about two months after transplant, alpha-beta T cells came from several hundred expanded clones, which were derived from non-depleted graft cells. Elevated TCRbeta diversity at day 60 was traced, in some patients, to surviving recipient T cells and thymic progenitors.

This sample's TCRbeta library carried unique molecular identifier barcodes. MiXCR was run by TCRdb on the PCR reads, yielding one entry per CDR3 protein. The repertoire holds some 840,000 distinct CDR3 sequences, with about 16% as singletons. This clonotype occurred many times. Its antigen is unidentified. The sequences come from PBMCs, mostly from graft donor cells, collected 360 days after TCRalphabeta/CD19-depleted stem cell transplant. The source of this sequence is a male patient younger than 18 who had a stem cell transplant for acute lymphoblastic leukemia, so the T cells may come from the graft donor.

The CDR3 region has the DNA TGTGCCGGGATCCTGAACACTGAAGCTTTCTTT. This sequence encodes CAGILNTEAFF. The chain is built from TRBV12-3 or TRBV12-4 and TRBJ1-1; D uncertain. The V end lost 11 bases, the J end lost 0 bases, and 7 bases lay between the germline ends. The CDR3 consists of 11 residues.